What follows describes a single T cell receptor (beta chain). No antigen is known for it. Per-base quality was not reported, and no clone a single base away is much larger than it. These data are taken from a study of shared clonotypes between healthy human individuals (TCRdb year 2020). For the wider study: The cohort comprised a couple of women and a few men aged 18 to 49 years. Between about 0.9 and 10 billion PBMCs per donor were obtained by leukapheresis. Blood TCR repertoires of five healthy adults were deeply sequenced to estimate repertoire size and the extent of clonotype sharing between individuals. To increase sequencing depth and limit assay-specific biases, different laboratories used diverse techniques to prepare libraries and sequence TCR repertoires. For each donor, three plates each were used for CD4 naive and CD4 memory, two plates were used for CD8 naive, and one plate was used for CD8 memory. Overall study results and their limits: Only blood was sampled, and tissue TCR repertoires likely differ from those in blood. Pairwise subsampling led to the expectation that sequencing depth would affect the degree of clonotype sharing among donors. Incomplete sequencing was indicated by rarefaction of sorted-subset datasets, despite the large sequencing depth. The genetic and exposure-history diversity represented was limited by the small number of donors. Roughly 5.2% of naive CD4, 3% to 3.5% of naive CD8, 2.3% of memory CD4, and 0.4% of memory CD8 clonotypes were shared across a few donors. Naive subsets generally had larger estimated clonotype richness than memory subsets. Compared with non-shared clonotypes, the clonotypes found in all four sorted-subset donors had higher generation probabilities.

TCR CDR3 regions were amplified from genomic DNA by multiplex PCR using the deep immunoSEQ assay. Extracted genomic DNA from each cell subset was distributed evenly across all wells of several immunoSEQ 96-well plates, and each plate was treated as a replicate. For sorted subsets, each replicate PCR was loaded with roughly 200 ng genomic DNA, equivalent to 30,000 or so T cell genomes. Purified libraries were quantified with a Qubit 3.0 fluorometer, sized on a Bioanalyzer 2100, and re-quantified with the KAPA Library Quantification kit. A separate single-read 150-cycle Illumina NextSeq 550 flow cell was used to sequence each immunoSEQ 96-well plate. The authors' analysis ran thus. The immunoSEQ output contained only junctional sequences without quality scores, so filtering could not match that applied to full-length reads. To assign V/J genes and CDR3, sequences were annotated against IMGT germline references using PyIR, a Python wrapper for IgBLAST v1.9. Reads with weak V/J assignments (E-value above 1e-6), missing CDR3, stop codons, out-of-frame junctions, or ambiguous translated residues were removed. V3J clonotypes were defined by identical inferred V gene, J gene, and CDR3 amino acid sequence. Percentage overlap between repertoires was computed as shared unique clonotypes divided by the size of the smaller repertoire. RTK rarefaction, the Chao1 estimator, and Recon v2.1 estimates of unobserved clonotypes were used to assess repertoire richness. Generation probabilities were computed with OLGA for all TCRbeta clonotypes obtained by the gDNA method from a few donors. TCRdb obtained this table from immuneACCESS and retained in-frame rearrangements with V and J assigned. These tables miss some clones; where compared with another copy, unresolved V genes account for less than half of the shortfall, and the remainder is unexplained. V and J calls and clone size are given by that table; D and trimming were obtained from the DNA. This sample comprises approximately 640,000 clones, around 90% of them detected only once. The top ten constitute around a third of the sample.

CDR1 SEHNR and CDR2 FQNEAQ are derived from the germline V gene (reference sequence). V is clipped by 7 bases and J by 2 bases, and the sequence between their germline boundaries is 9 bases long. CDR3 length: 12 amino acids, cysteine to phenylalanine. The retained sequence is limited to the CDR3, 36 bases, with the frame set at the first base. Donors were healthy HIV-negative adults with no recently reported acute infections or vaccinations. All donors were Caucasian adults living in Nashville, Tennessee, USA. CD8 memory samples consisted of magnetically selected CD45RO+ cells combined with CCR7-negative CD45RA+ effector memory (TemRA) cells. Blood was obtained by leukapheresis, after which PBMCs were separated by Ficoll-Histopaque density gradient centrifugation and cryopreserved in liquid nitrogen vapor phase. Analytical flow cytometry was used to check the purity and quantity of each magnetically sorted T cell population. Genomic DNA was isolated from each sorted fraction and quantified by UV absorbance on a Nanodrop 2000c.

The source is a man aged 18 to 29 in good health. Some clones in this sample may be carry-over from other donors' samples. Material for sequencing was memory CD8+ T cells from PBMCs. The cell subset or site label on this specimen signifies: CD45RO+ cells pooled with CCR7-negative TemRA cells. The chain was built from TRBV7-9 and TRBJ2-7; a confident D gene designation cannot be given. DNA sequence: TGTGCCAGCACCAAAGGACCCTACGAGCAGTACTTC. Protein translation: CASTKGPYEQYF.